Described below is a single TCR beta chain sequence and its context. The data belong to a study of response to subunit inactivated influenza vaccine. TCRdb ran MiXCR on the RT-PCR reads and lists one entry per CDR3 protein. The sample lists more than 200,000 distinct CDR3 sequences, 9.5% to 15% seen once, with 7.8% in the top ten. This sequence originates from a man between 50 and 59 years old who received an inactivated influenza vaccine. Material: non-naive T cells sorted from PBMCs, obtained less than 15 days before vaccination.

This CDR3 is CASSTGGRGTEAFF. The CDR3 DNA reads as TGCGCCAGCAGTACAGGGGGCCGGGGGACTGAAGCTTTCTTT. The V gene is TRBV10-2, the J gene TRBJ1-1, with 9 positions matching TRBD1. CDR1 is WSHSY and CDR2 is SAAADI in the germline V gene. The CDR3 loop spans 14 amino acids. Unmatched junction bases numbered 6, after V lost 5 bases and J lost 5 bases.